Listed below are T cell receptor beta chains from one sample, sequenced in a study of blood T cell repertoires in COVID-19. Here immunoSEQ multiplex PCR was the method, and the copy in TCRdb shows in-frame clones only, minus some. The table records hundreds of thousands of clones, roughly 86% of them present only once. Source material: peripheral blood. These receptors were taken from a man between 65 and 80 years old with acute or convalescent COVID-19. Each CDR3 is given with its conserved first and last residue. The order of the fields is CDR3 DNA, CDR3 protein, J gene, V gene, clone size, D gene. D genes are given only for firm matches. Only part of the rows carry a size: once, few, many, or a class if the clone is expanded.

CDR3 DNA: TGTGCCAGCAGACTAAGCGGGGGGCAAGAGACCCAGTACTTC
CDR3 protein: CASRLSGGQETQYF
J gene: TRBJ2-5
V gene: TRBV27
clone size: NA
D gene: TRBD2

CDR3 DNA: TGTGCCTGGAGTTTCAACCCCAGCGAGCAGTACTTC
CDR3 protein: CAWSFNPSEQYF
J gene: TRBJ2-7
V gene: TRBV30
clone size: NA
D gene: NA

CDR3 DNA: TGTGCCAGCAGCCAAGAGAGGGCGGGAGGGTCAGATACGCAGTATTTT
CDR3 protein: CASSQERAGGSDTQYF
J gene: TRBJ2-3
V gene: TRBV4-2
clone size: NA
D gene: TRBD2

CDR3 DNA: TGTGCCAGCAGCCAAGTCGGACAAACTGTAGCTTTCTTT
CDR3 protein: CASSQVGQTVAFF
J gene: TRBJ1-1
V gene: TRBV3-1/TRBV3-2
clone size: NA
D gene: NA

CDR3 DNA: TGTGCCAGCAGCCGAATCTTACTAGCGACGGAGACCCAGTACTTC
CDR3 protein: CASSRILLATETQYF
J gene: TRBJ2-5
V gene: TRBV6-5
clone size: few
D gene: TRBD2

CDR3 DNA: TGTGCCATCAGTGGAGGAGGGTCCTACAATGAGCAGTTCTTC
CDR3 protein: CAISGGGSYNEQFF
J gene: TRBJ2-1
V gene: TRBV10-3
clone size: NA
D gene: NA

CDR3 DNA: TGTGCCAGCAGCTTAAAGCCCGGAAACACCATATATTTT
CDR3 protein: CASSLKPGNTIYF
J gene: TRBJ1-3
V gene: TRBV7-3
clone size: NA
D gene: NA

CDR3 DNA: TGTGCCACCAGACCAGGGGGGAAGAATGATCTTGAGCAGTTCTTC
CDR3 protein: CATRPGGKNDLEQFF
J gene: TRBJ2-1
V gene: TRBV24-1
clone size: NA
D gene: NA

CDR3 DNA: TGTGCCAGCAGCAGAAGACTAGCGGGGAACGAGCAGTACTTC
CDR3 protein: CASSRRLAGNEQYF
J gene: TRBJ2-7
V gene: TRBV7-2
clone size: NA
D gene: TRBD2

CDR3 DNA: TGTGCCAGCAGCCGACTTCGCGAACGTAGCACAGATACGCAGTATTTT
CDR3 protein: CASSRLRERSTDTQYF
J gene: TRBJ2-3
V gene: TRBV7-6
clone size: NA
D gene: NA

CDR3 DNA: TGTGCCAGCAGTACCGCGGGAGGGCCTCGAACAGATACGCAGTATTTT
CDR3 protein: CASSTAGGPRTDTQYF
J gene: TRBJ2-3
V gene: TRBV28
clone size: NA
D gene: TRBD2

CDR3 DNA: TGTGCCAGCAGCCCCCCAGGGCAGATGAACACTGAAGCTTTCTTT
CDR3 protein: CASSPPGQMNTEAFF
J gene: TRBJ1-1
V gene: TRBV5-4
clone size: NA
D gene: NA

CDR3 DNA: TGCAGCGCCTCGGCGGGAGGTTTGGGGGATACGCAGTATTTT
CDR3 protein: CSASAGGLGDTQYF
J gene: TRBJ2-3
V gene: TRBV29-1
clone size: NA
D gene: TRBD2

CDR3 DNA: TGTGCCAGCTCACGCTCGACGGCAGGATCGAACACCGGGGAGCTGTTTTTT
CDR3 protein: CASSRSTAGSNTGELFF
J gene: TRBJ2-2
V gene: TRBV18
clone size: NA
D gene: NA

CDR3 DNA: TGTGCCTTTTCGACAGGGATTTATGGCTACACCTTC
CDR3 protein: CAFSTGIYGYTF
J gene: TRBJ1-2
V gene: TRBV30
clone size: once
D gene: TRBD1

CDR3 DNA: TGCGCCAGCAGCTTACGACAGGACCTTAATGAGCAGTTCTTC
CDR3 protein: CASSLRQDLNEQFF
J gene: TRBJ2-1
V gene: TRBV5-1
clone size: NA
D gene: NA

CDR3 DNA: TGCGCCAGCAGCTTGGCCAACAACAGGGTTACCACTGAAGCTTTCTTT
CDR3 protein: CASSLANNRVTTEAFF
J gene: TRBJ1-1
V gene: TRBV5-1
clone size: NA
D gene: NA

CDR3 DNA: TGTGCCTGGGGACAGGGCGCACCTCCCTACGAGCAGTACTTC
CDR3 protein: CAWGQGAPPYEQYF
J gene: TRBJ2-7
V gene: TRBV30
clone size: NA
D gene: TRBD1

CDR3 DNA: TGTGCCAGCAGTTACCGACAGCGTTCTAATTCACCCCTCCACTTT
CDR3 protein: CASSYRQRSNSPLHF
J gene: TRBJ1-6
V gene: TRBV6-2/TRBV6-3
clone size: NA
D gene: NA

CDR3 DNA: TGCGCCAGCAGCCAAGTTGGCAGGGCCGATGGCTACACCTTC
CDR3 protein: CASSQVGRADGYTF
J gene: TRBJ1-2
V gene: TRBV4-3
clone size: NA
D gene: NA

CDR3 DNA: TGTGCCAGCAGCCCGACAGGTCTCGAGGGCTACACCTTC
CDR3 protein: CASSPTGLEGYTF
J gene: TRBJ1-2
V gene: TRBV7-2
clone size: NA
D gene: NA

CDR3 DNA: TGTGCCAGCAGCCAAGATGAGCCGACAGGAGATACGCAGTATTTT
CDR3 protein: CASSQDEPTGDTQYF
J gene: TRBJ2-3
V gene: TRBV3-1/TRBV3-2
clone size: NA
D gene: NA

CDR3 DNA: TGTGCCAGCAGCGTAGTTAGCTATGGCTACACCTTC
CDR3 protein: CASSVVSYGYTF
J gene: TRBJ1-2
V gene: TRBV9
clone size: NA
D gene: NA

CDR3 DNA: TGTGCCAGTAGTATTTTACCTAGGAGTAGGTACAATGAGCAGTTCTTC
CDR3 protein: CASSILPRSRYNEQFF
J gene: TRBJ2-1
V gene: TRBV19
clone size: few
D gene: NA

CDR3 DNA: TGCGCCAGCAGCGCGACAGGAGCGGTGAGGGACAACACAGATACGCAGTATTTT
CDR3 protein: CASSATGAVRDNTDTQYF
J gene: TRBJ2-3
V gene: TRBV4-3
clone size: NA
D gene: NA

CDR3 DNA: TGTGCCAGCAGCCATCGGGGGGGGACAGGGAATGGCTACACCTTC
CDR3 protein: CASSHRGGTGNGYTF
J gene: TRBJ1-2
V gene: TRBV3-1/TRBV3-2
clone size: NA
D gene: TRBD1

CDR3 DNA: TGCGCCAGCAGCCAAGATATTAGCGGGCGGAGCACAGATACGCAGTATTTT
CDR3 protein: CASSQDISGRSTDTQYF
J gene: TRBJ2-3
V gene: TRBV4-3
clone size: NA
D gene: TRBD2

CDR3 DNA: TGTGCCAGCAGACTCGACAGGTTGGGTGAGCAGTTCTTC
CDR3 protein: CASRLDRLGEQFF
J gene: TRBJ2-1
V gene: TRBV6-5
clone size: NA
D gene: NA

CDR3 DNA: TGTGCCAGTAGTGCGGACAGGGATTCGTCCAATTCACCCCTCCACTTT
CDR3 protein: CASSADRDSSNSPLHF
J gene: TRBJ1-6
V gene: TRBV19
clone size: NA
D gene: TRBD1

CDR3 DNA: TGTGCCAGTAGTAGCCGCAGGGGGCCTGAACAGCCCCAGCATTTT
CDR3 protein: CASSSRRGPEQPQHF
J gene: TRBJ1-5
V gene: TRBV19
clone size: NA
D gene: TRBD1

CDR3 DNA: TGCGCCAGCCGAGACAGGGTTCTAACCTCCTACAATGAGCAGTTCTTC
CDR3 protein: CASRDRVLTSYNEQFF
J gene: TRBJ2-1
V gene: TRBV10-2
clone size: NA
D gene: TRBD1

CDR3 DNA: TGCGCCAGCAGCCCAACAGGGGCGGCGAACACCGGGGAGCTGTTTTTT
CDR3 protein: CASSPTGAANTGELFF
J gene: TRBJ2-2
V gene: TRBV4-3
clone size: NA
D gene: TRBD1

CDR3 DNA: TGTGCCAGCTCACAGGCCGCGGGACAGGTTCGTGGCGAGCAGTACTTC
CDR3 protein: CASSQAAGQVRGEQYF
J gene: TRBJ2-7
V gene: TRBV18
clone size: medium-sized
D gene: TRBD1